This TCR beta chain was found in a study of blood T cells in healthy people across ages. Whole-study findings and limits: Donor CMV status was unknown, possibly confounding expanded clonotype changes.

This CDR3 is 13 amino acids long. V was pared by 4 bases and J by 8 bases, with 14 bases between. CDR1 MDHEN and CDR2 SYDVKM come from the germline V gene. Each donor's blood draw was around 9.2 milliliters of peripheral blood. With a J-beta primer mix and a sample-barcoded 5' primer, a second PCR ran about 6 to 11 cycles. TCRdb independently ran MiXCR on the 5' RACE reads; one entry per CDR3 protein. The profile shows around 790,000 distinct CDR3 sequences, 40% to 50% of them singletons. This clonotype has more than one count but fewer than ten. What it binds is unknown. This sequence was found in a man between 60 and 70 years old in good health. The genes are TRBV28 and TRBJ2-5; possibly TRBD1 for D (5 bases). Sequencing was carried out using blood. The CDR3 reads CASSYGHGATQYF. CDR3 nucleotides: TGTGCCAGCAGTTATGGACATGGAGCAACCCAGTACTTC.